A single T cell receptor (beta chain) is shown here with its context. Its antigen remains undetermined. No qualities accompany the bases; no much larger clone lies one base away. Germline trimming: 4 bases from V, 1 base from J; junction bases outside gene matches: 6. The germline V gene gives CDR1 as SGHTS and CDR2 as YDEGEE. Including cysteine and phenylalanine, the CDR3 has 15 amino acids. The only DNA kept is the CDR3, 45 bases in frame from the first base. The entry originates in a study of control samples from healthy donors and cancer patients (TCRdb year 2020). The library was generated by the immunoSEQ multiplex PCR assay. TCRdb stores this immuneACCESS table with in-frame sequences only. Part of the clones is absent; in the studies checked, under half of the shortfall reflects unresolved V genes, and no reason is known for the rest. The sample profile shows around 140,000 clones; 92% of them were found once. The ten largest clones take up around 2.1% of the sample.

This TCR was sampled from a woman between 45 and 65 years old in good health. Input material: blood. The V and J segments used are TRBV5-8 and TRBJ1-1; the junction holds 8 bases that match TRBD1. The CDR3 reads CASSLGDRTNTEAFF. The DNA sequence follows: TGTGCCAGCAGCCTAGGGGACAGGACGAACACTGAAGCTTTCTTT.